A single sample is the source of the 13 T cell receptor beta chains below, sequenced in a study of tumor and adjacent non-tumor tissue in lung cancer. Three rounds of nested PCR, following a modified ARM-PCR protocol, produced the TCRbeta library. TCRdb fed the multiplex PCR reads into MiXCR, producing one record per CDR3 protein. The table includes approximately 120,000 distinct CDR3 sequences, 66% detected once. The template was RNA from unsorted bulk tissue. The sample consisted of lung tumor tissue. These receptors were collected from a man aged 25 to 40 with non-small cell lung cancer.

A remark on this clonotype: At one end, the junction sequence differs from germline, possibly due to a read error. The gene calls are TRBV20-1 and TRBJ2-3, with 9 bases fitting TRBD1. This CDR3 spans 14 amino acids. Germline CDR1 reads DFQATT; CDR2 reads SNEGSKA (reference sequence). The CDR3 here is CSAGQGPGRDTLYF. The CDR3 coding sequence is TGCAGCGCTGGACAGGGGCCCGGCAGAGATACGCTGTATTTT.

This clonotype was counted many times. The genes are TRBV10-2 and TRBJ2-3, with D possibly matching TRBD1 (5 bases). The germline V gene encodes CDR1 WSHSY and CDR2 SAAADI. CDR3 length: 12 residues. V gave up 7 bases and J gave up 5 bases, with 10 bases separating them. CDR3 sequence: CASTGAGDTQYF. The CDR3 nucleotides read TGCGCCAGCACTGGGGCTGGAGATACGCAGTATTTT.

The chain uses TRBV24-1 and TRBJ2-5, with 9 bases aligning to TRBD2. This CDR3 contains 16 residues. Trimming at V came to 3 bases and at J to 5 bases, leaving 9 bases not matched to a gene. CDR1 is KGHDR, CDR2 SFDVKD, per germline. CDR3 coding DNA: TGTGCCACCAGTGATACTATAGCGGGAGATTGGGAGACCCAGTACTTC. Translated: CATSDTIAGDWETQYF.

The V and J genes are TRBV6-5 and TRBJ2-6, with D perhaps matching TRBD1 (6 bases). Trimming pared 8 bases from V and 0 bases from J, leaving 14 bases between. Germline V gene sequence: CDR1 MNHEY, CDR2 SVGAGI. This CDR3 comprises 16 residues. CDR3 sequence (DNA): TGTGCCAGCTGTCAGGGACACGGCTCTGGGGCCAACGTCCTGACTTTC. Protein: CASCQGHGSGANVLTF.

On this clonotype: The CDR3 end shows no conserved phenylalanine or tryptophan, and so a read error is likely. The DNA is left out, because the CDR3 cannot be placed on it with certainty; the CDR3 is given as TCRdb lists it. The CDR3 region is CASSPQIRSIL. The rearrangement links TRBV6-1 to TRBJ2-3. The V gene's germline CDR1 is MNHNS and CDR2 SASEGT. Termini included, the CDR3 measures 11 amino acids.

This sequence joins TRBV20-1 and TRBJ2-1, with D hard to call. V was shortened by 1 base and J by 5 bases, with 15 bases between the two germline ends. This CDR3 comprises 15 residues. From germline, CDR1 is DFQATT and CDR2 SNEGSKA (reference sequence). CDR3 DNA: TGCAGTGCTAGAGCAATCGGAATCGTCCACAATGAGCAGTTCTTC. It is translated as CSARAIGIVHNEQFF.

Details on this clonotype: A much larger clonotype is one base distant, so this may be a read error. This chain links TRBV4-1 with TRBJ2-1; D unresolved. Germline V gene sequence: CDR1 MGHRA, CDR2 YSYEKL. V was pared by 8 bases and J by 7 bases, with 18 bases between. The CDR3 runs 14 residues. The CDR3 DNA sequence: TGCGCCAGCCAAGGTTCCTGGACGAGGAATGAGCAGTTCTTC. This encodes CASQGSWTRNEQFF.

Note on this clonotype: A much larger clone lies a single base off, so this may be a read error. V is TRBV4-3 and J is TRBJ1-1, with D possibly being TRBD1 (5 bases). The length of the CDR3 is 14 residues. V gave up 4 bases and J gave up 4 bases, with 13 bases separating them. The germline CDR1 and CDR2 sequences are LGHNA and YSLEER. The CDR3, as DNA: TGCGCCAGCAGCCGCGAGACAGAGGGCACTGAAGCTTTCTTT. Its protein product is CASSRETEGTEAFF.

The table lists this clonotype with a count of one. The CDR3 does not close with the conserved phenylalanine or tryptophan, likely indicating a read error. This chain links TRBV11-2 with TRBJ2-7, with D possibly TRBD2 on 5 matching bases. Germline V gene lookup returns CDR1 SGHAT and CDR2 FQNNGV. This CDR3 has 15 residues. Trimming pared 6 bases from V and 2 bases from J, leaving 17 bases between. This chain's CDR3 is CASRRDYGSTYEQYC. The CDR3 DNA is TGTGCCAGCAGAAGGGATTATGGGAGCACCTACGAGCAGTACTGC.

Concerning this clonotype itself: It is likely a read error, because the conserved phenylalanine at the end of the CDR3 is missing. The chain recombines TRBV4-3 with TRBJ2-5, with 9 positions matching TRBD2. This CDR3 contains 19 residues. Looked up from germline, CDR1 is LGHNA and CDR2 is YSLEER. The CDR3 loop is CAGSQERSQGLAGQETQYL. In DNA, the CDR3 is TGCGCCGGCAGCCAAGAAAGGAGCCAGGGCCTAGCGGGGCAAGAGACCCAGTACCTC.

In regard to this clonotype: A read error may explain this, as a much larger clone is one base away. The chain links TRBV6-5 to TRBJ2-3; 12 bases agree with TRBD2. The germline CDR1 and CDR2 sequences are MNHEY and SVGAGI. This CDR3 comprises 19 residues. CDR3 in amino acids: CASGYSKTSGGRPTDTQYF. The CDR3 DNA reads TGTGCCAGCGGTTACTCGAAGACTAGCGGGGGCCGCCCGACAGATACGCAGTATTTT.

This clonotype was seen at least ten times. The chain employs TRBV4-1 and TRBJ1-4, with 8 positions matching TRBD1. CDR3 length equals 15 residues. V lost 0 bases, J lost 7 bases, and 4 bases stayed unmatched. Germline V lookup: CDR1 MGHRA, CDR2 YSYEKL. Written as DNA, the CDR3 is TGCGCCAGCAGCCAAGAAACCGACAGGGGTGAAAAACTGTTTTTT. Translated, it gives CASSQETDRGEKLFF.

This chain links TRBV11-3 with TRBJ2-5, with D possibly matching TRBD2 (5 bases). The CDR3 sequence is 16 residues long. Germline CDR1 is SGHNT and CDR2 is YENEEA. Trimming removed 6 bases from V and 4 bases from J, with 21 bases in between. This chain's CDR3 is CASSPALVGEGETQYF. The DNA of the CDR3 is TGTGCCAGCAGTCCGGCACTAGTGGGAGAGGGAGAGACCCAGTACTTC.